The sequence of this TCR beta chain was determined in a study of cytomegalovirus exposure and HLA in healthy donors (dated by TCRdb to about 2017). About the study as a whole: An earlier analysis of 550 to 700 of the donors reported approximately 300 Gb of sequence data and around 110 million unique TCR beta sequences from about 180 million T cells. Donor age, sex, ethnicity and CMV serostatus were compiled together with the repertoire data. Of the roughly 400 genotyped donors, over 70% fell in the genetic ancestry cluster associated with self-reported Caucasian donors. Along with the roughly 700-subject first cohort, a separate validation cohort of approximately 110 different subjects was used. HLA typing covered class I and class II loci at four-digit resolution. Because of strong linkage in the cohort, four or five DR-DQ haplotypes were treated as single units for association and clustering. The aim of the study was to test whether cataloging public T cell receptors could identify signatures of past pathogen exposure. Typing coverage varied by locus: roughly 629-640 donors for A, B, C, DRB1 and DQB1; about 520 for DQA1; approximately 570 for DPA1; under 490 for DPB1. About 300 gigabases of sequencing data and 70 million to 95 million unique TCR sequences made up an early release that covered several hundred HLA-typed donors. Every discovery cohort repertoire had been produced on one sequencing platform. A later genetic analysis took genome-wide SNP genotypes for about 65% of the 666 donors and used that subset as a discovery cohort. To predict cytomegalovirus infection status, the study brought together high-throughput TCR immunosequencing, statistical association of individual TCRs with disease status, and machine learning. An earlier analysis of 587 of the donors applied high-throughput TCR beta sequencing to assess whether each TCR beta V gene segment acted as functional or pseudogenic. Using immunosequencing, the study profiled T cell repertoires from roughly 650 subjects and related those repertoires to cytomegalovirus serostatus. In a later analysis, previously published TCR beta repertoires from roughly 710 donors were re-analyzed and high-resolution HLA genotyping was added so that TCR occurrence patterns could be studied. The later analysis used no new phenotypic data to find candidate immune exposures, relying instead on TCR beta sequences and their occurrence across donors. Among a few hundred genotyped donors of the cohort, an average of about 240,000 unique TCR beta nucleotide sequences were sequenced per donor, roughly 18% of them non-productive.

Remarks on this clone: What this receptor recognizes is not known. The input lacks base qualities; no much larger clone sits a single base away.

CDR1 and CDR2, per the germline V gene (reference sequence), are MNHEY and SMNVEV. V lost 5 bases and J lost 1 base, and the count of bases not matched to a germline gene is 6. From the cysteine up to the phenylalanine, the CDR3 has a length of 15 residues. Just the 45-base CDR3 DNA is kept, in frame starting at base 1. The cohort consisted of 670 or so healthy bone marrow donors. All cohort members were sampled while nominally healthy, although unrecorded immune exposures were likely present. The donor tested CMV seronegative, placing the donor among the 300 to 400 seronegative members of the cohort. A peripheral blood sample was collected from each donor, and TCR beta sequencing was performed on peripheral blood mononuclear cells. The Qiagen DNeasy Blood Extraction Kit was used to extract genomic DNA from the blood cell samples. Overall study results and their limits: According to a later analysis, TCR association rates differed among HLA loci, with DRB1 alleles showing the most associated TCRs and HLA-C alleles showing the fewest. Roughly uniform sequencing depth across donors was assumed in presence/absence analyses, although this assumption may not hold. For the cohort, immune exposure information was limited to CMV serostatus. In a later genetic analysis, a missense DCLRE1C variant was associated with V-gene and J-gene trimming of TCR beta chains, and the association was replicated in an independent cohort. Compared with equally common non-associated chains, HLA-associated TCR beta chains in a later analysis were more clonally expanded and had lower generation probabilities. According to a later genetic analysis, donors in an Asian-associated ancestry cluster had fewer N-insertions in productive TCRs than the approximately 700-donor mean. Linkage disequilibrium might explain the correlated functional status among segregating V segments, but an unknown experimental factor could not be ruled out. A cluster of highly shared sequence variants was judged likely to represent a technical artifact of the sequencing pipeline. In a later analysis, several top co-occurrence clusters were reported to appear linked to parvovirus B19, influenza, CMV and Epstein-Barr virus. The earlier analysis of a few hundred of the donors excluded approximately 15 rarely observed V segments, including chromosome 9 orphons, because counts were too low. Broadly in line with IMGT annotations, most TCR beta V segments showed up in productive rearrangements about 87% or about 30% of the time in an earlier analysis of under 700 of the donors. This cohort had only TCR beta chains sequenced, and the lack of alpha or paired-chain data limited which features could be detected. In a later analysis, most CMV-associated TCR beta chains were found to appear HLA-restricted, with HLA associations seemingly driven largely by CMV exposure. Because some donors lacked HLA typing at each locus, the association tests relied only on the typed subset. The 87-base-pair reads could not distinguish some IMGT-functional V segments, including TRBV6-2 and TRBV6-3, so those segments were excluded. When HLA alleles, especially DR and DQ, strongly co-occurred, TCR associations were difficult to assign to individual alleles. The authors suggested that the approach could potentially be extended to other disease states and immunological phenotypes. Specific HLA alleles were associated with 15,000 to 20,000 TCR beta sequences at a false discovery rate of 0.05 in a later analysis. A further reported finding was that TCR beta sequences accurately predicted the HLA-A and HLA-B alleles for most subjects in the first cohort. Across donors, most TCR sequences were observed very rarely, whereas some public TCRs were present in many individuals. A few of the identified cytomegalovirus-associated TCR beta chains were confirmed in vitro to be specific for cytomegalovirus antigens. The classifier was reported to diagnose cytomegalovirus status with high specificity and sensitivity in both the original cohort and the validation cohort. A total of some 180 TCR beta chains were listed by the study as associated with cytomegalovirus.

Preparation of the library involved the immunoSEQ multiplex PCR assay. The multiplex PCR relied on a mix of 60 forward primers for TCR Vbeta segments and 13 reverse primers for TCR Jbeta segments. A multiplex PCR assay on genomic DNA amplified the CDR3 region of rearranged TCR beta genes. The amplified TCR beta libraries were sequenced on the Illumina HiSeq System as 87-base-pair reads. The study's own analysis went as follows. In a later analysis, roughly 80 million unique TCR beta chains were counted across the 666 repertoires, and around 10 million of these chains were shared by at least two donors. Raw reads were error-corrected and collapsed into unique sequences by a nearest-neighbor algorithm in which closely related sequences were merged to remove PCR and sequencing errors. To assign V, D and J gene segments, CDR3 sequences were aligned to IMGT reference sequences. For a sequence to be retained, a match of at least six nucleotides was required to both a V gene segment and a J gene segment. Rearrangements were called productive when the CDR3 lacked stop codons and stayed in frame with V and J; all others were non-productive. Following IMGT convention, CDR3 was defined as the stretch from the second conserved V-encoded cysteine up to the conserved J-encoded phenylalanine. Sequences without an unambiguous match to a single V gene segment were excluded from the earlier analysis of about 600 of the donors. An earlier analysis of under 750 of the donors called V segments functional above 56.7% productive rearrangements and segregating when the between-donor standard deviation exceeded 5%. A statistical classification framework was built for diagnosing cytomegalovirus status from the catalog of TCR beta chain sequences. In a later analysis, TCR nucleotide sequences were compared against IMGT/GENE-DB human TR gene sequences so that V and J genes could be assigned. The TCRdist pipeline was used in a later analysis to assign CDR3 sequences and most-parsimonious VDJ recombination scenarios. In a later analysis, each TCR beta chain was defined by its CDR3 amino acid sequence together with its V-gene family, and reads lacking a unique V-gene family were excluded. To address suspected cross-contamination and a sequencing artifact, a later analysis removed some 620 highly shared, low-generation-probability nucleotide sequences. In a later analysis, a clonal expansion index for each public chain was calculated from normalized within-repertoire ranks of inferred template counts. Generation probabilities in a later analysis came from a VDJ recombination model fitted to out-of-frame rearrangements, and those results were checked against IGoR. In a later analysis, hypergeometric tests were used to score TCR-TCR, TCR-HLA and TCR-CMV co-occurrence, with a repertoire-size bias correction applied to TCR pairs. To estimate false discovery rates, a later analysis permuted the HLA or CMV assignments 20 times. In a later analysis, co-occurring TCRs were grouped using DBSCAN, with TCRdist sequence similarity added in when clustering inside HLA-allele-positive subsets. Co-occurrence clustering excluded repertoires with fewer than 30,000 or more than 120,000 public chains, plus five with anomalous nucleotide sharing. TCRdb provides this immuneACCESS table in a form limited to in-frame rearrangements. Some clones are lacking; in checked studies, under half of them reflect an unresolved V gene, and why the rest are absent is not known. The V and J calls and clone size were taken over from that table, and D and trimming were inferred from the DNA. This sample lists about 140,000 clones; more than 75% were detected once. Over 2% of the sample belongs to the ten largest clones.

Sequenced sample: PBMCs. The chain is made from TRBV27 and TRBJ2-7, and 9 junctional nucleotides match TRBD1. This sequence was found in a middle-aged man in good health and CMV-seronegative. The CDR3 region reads CASSQPGQGSYEQYF. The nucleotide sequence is TGTGCCAGCAGTCAACCGGGACAGGGATCCTACGAGCAGTACTTC.